Included here is one T cell receptor beta chain sequence, with context. Its target is not known. PCR amplification relied on 60 Vbeta primers (plus 13 Jbeta primers). How the authors handled the data: The count from a later analysis was some 80 million unique TCR beta chains, about 10 million of them shared. The protocol was immunoSEQ multiplex PCR, while the TCRdb copy is restricted to in-frame clones and leaves out a portion. Clonal size and the V and J genes are those of that table, whereas D and trimming came from the DNA. The sample lists around 100,000 clones; roughly 80% were seen once. The germline CDR1 and CDR2 sequences are MDHEN and SYDVKM. V shed 6 bases and J shed 4 bases, with 18 bases lying between them. The CDR3 consists of 15 residues. The sample is drawn from a study of cytomegalovirus exposure and HLA in healthy donors. As for the study in general: Within the Caucasian-associated ancestry cluster were more than 75% of the approximately 400 genotyped donors. Study results and caveats: The Asian-associated ancestry cluster reportedly had fewer N-insertions than the approximately 650-donor mean in a later analysis.

The chain has TRBV28 and TRBJ1-2, with D perhaps TRBD1 (5 bases). The sequencing input was PBMCs. The receptor's source is a man in his fifties or sixties in good health and CMV-seropositive. This CDR3 reads CASSVGTSEGYGYTF. CDR3 DNA sequence: TGTGCCAGCAGCGTGGGGACTTCTGAGGGCTATGGCTACACCTTC.